A single count supports the clone carrying this TCR beta chain. Its antigen remains unknown. This entry is derived from a study of T cell responses to AZD1222 COVID-19 vaccine. About the study: Researchers grouped second doses given at about 4 or about 12 weeks into one pool. Study results and limitations: White British ancestry dominated among donors, who included more females, and clonal diversity was possibly underestimated. CD4 TCRs associated with vaccination spanned spike, dominating at 160-218 and 743-854.

TCRdb's table, derived via immunoSEQ multiplex PCR, lists solely in-frame clones and lacks some. The repertoire includes about 140,000 clones, about 89% of them detected once, and approximately 3% sits in the top ten. This specimen consisted of peripheral blood, obtained on day 0 of AZD1222 vaccination. The TCR comes from an adult in good health.

The CDR3 region has the DNA TGTGCCAGCAGCTTGAGGGGCTCTGGAAACACCATATATTTT. Translating gives CASSLRGSGNTIYF. This chain links TRBV5-6 with TRBJ1-3, with D tentatively TRBD1 (5 bases). The CDR3 runs to 14 residues. Germline lookup yields CDR1 SGHDT and CDR2 YYEEEE. The V end was cut by 1 base, the J end by 0 bases, with 5 bases between.